This T cell receptor beta chain is from a study of blood T cell repertoires in COVID-19. Study information: Material from acute and convalescent COVID-19 was sourced from the United States, Italy and Spain. T cells, B-cell-depleted T cells, or PBMCs supplied cDNA or gDNA.

In the authors' workflow: Amplifying reference gene primers gave estimates of nucleated cell counts. Only in-frame clones appear in the TCRdb table, and some are missing; sequencing was by immunoSEQ multiplex PCR. V and J calls plus clone size are reproduced from that table; the DNA served to infer D and trimming. Of around 99,000 clones listed, 85% to 90% are singletons. CDR3 length: 15 residues. The V gene's germline CDR1 is SGHAT and CDR2 FQNNGV. V was pared by 6 bases and J by 2 bases, with 16 bases between. This clone occurred once. The material sequenced was peripheral blood. This receptor was taken from a human donor in a cohort sampled during active COVID-19. V is TRBV11-2 and J is TRBJ2-5, with D maybe TRBD1 (5 bases). The CDR3, as DNA: TGTGCCAGCAGTCCAGGGTTTTGGGTGCAAGAGACCCAGTACTTC. As protein: CASSPGFWVQETQYF. Variable domain in full (rest from reference TRBV11-2 and TRBJ2-5): EAGVAQSPRYKIIEKRQSVAFWCNPISGHATLYWYQQILGQGPKLLIQFQNNGVVDDSQLPKDRFSAERLKGVDSTLKIQPAKLEDSAVYLCASSPGFWVQETQYFGPGTRLLVL.